The 26 T cell receptor beta chains listed next were all sequenced from one sample in a study of CD8+ T cells in alopecia areata. Extracted RNA was reverse transcribed, and the resulting cDNA served as sequencing template. Profiled with immunoSEQ multiplex PCR; TCRdb holds only in-frame clones, not every one. The sample shows more than 95,000 clones, less than 50% of them seen only once. Material for sequencing was CD4+ T cells sorted from blood. The receptors originated from a human donor with alopecia areata.

This clone was seen only a few times. This CDR3 is CASSLLGGELFF. CDR3 in DNA: TGTGCCAGCAGCTTACTGGGGGGGGAGCTGTTTTTT. The chain employs TRBV7-2 and TRBJ2-2; D gene unclear. Germline V lookup: CDR1 SGHTA, CDR2 FQGNSA. This CDR3 is 12 amino acids long. Trimming removed 2 bases from V and 8 bases from J, with 6 bases in between.

This clone came up a few times. The rearrangement uses TRBV18 and TRBJ2-7; perhaps TRBD1 as D (6 bases). V was shortened by 3 bases and J by 2 bases, with 11 bases between the two germline ends. The germline V gene encodes CDR1 KGHSH and CDR2 LQKENI. This CDR3 region has 14 residues. The CDR3 nucleotides are TGTGCCAGCTCACCCCAGGACAGCCCCTACGAGCAGTACTTC. This encodes CASSPQDSPYEQYF.

This chain's CDR3 is CASSEADTQYF. Here the CDR3 DNA reads TGTGCCAGCAGTGAAGCAGATACGCAGTATTTT. V and J are TRBV6-1 and TRBJ2-3; no firm D call. V lost 0 bases and J lost 5, with 0 bases in between. The germline V gene encodes CDR1 MNHNS and CDR2 SASEGT. The CDR3 spans 11 residues.

This clone was detected once. This rearrangement joins TRBV14 to TRBJ2-5, with 8 nucleotides matching TRBD2. The germline CDR1 and CDR2 sequences are SGHDN and FVKESK. The CDR3 is 15 amino acids. The ends lost 5 bases at V and 5 bases at J; junction bases unmatched: 10. CDR3 sequence (DNA): TGTGCCAGCAGCACACGGAGGAGCGGGAGTGAGACCCAGTACTTC. Its translation: CASSTRRSGSETQYF.

Only a few counts were recorded for this clone. V gene TRBV16 combines with J gene TRBJ2-7, with D possibly matching TRBD2 (5 bases). There are 15 residues in the CDR3. With 2 bases removed from V and 2 bases from J, the gap between germline ends came to 13 bases. Germline CDR1 KGHSY, CDR2 FQNENV. DNA for the CDR3: TGTGCCAGCAGCCAACGAGCGGCTGTTACCTACGAGCAGTACTTC. This translates into CASSQRAAVTYEQYF.

CDR3 DNA sequence: TGTGCCAGCCTCTTAGCAGGGGGCGGCCGCAGGCAGTTCTTC. This translates into CASLLAGGGRRQFF. The chain recombines TRBV6-6 with TRBJ2-1; 8 bases match TRBD1. Germline CDR1 and CDR2: MNHNY and SVGAGI (reference sequence). CDR3 length: 14 residues. V trimming: 8 bases; J trimming: 12 bases; junction bases outside the gene matches: 15.

The chain's CDR3 is CSVGGGGRELFF. Written as DNA, the CDR3 is TGCAGCGTTGGCGGTGGGGGGAGAGAACTGTTTTTT. The chain joins TRBV29-1 to TRBJ1-4; D perhaps matches TRBD1 (5 bases). CDR1 SQVTM and CDR2 ANQGSEA come from the germline V gene. The CDR3 spans 12 residues. Trimming removed 4 bases at V and 12 bases at J, with 15 bases between. Full variable domain (outside the CDR3, taken from reference TRBV29-1 and TRBJ1-4): SAVISQKPSRDICQRGTSLTIQCQVDSQVTMMFWYRQQPGQSLTLIATANQGSEATYESGFVIDKFPISRPNLTFSTLTVSNMSPEDSSIYLCSVGGGGRELFFGSGTQLSVL.

The genes are TRBV5-1 and TRBJ2-1; the match to TRBD1 covers 8 bases. The CDR3 spans 16 residues. CDR1 is SGHRS and CDR2 is YFSETQ in the germline V gene. With V trimmed by 1 base and J by 3 bases, 6 bases remained unmatched. The CDR3 region is CASSLPQGANYNEQFF. In DNA form, the CDR3 reads TGCGCCAGCAGCTTGCCCCAGGGGGCAAACTACAATGAGCAGTTCTTC.

This clone has just a few counts. The CDR3 sequence is CASSFDTDTQYF. The CDR3, as DNA: TGTGCCAGCAGCTTTGACACAGATACGCAGTATTTT. The chain joins TRBV11-2 to TRBJ2-3, with D unclear. CDR3 size: 12 residues. With 3 bases removed from V and 2 bases from J, the gap between germline ends came to 3 bases. The germline gives CDR1 SGHAT, CDR2 FQNNGV.

The CDR3 nucleotides are TGTGCCAGCAGCTTACGGGGACTAGACACAGATACGCAGTATTTT. Residues: CASSLRGLDTDTQYF. The V call is TRBV7-2, the J call TRBJ2-3, with 8 bases matching TRBD2. Germline values: CDR1 SGHTA, CDR2 FQGNSA. The CDR3 extends over 15 amino acids. V lost 2 bases and J lost 2; bases outside the gene matches: 3. The entire variable domain, with the rest obtained from reference TRBV7-2 and TRBJ2-3, is as follows: GAGVSQSPSNKVTEKGKDVELRCDPISGHTALYWYRQSLGQGLEFLIYFQGNSAPDKSGLPSDRFSAERTGGSVSTLTIQRTQQEDSAVYLCASSLRGLDTDTQYFGPGTRLTVL.

The chain recombines TRBV30 with TRBJ2-5, with D tentatively TRBD1 or TRBD2 (5 bases each). Between the trimmed V and J ends, which lost 2 bases and 5 bases, there was a span of 12 bases. Germline V lookup: CDR1 GTSNPN, CDR2 SVGIG (reference sequence). This CDR3 spans 13 amino acids. In DNA, the CDR3 is TGTGCCTGGAGTAACCGGGACGTGGAGACCCAGTACTTC. Its translation is CAWSNRDVETQYF.

This clone came up a few times. The chain uses TRBV27 and TRBJ1-6, with a possible D match to TRBD1 (5 bases). The CDR3 is 15 amino acids. In germline, CDR1 is MNHEY, CDR2 SMNVEV (reference sequence). Trimming stripped 6 bases from V and 7 bases from J, with 16 bases between. The CDR3 DNA sequence: TGTGCCAGCAGCCGGGACCGGGACGCCAATTCACCCCTCCACTTT. Translating it yields CASSRDRDANSPLHF.

The chain uses TRBV7-2 and TRBJ1-6; 8 bases are a match to TRBD1. The V gene's germline CDR1 is SGHTA and CDR2 FQGNSA. The CDR3 loop spans 14 amino acids. The V segment lost 6 bases and the J segment 5 bases; nucleotides outside the gene matches: 3. The chain's CDR3 is CASSLQGDNSPLHF. The CDR3 coding sequence is TGTGCCAGCAGTTTACAGGGGGATAATTCACCCCTCCACTTT.

The J gene is TRBJ2-2, the V gene TRBV2, with TRBD1 identical over 7 bases. With V trimmed by 6 bases and J by 5 bases, 9 bases remained unmatched. This CDR3 has 15 amino acids. Germline-derived CDR1 and CDR2 are SNHLY and FYNNEI. CDR3 bases: TGTGCCAGCAGCGACCGGGACAGACAAACCGGGGAGCTGTTTTTT. Translating gives CASSDRDRQTGELFF.

This sequence joins TRBV2 and TRBJ1-2, with a weak D call TRBD1 (5 bases). CDR3 size: 12 residues. V gave up 6 bases and J gave up 6 bases, with 11 bases separating them. Germline V gene sequence: CDR1 SNHLY, CDR2 FYNNEI. In DNA form, the CDR3 reads TGTGCCAGCAGGGGGCTTACTGATGGCTACACCTTC. This encodes CASRGLTDGYTF.

This sequence joins TRBV11-2 and TRBJ1-1; D remains unclear. Trimming shortened V by 1 base and J by 1 base, and 13 bases separated the two germline ends. Germline V gene data show CDR1 as SGHAT and CDR2 as FQNNGV. The CDR3 spans 16 residues. The chain's CDR3 is CASSLVVGSGNTEAFF. DNA of the CDR3: TGTGCCAGCAGCTTAGTGGTTGGGAGTGGGAACACTGAAGCTTTCTTT.

The rearrangement uses TRBV18 and TRBJ2-7, with 7 nucleotides matching TRBD2. Germline V gives CDR1 KGHSH, CDR2 LQKENI. This CDR3 has 13 residues. J was trimmed by 1 base and V by 5 bases; bases with no gene match: 2. Here the CDR3 reads CASSWGGSYEQYF. DNA for the CDR3: TGTGCCAGCTCATGGGGGGGTTCCTACGAGCAGTACTTC.

There are a few counts of this clone. The gene calls are TRBV30 and TRBJ2-1, with 8 bases matching TRBD2. The CDR3 is 14 residues long. Germline V gives CDR1 GTSNPN, CDR2 SVGIG (reference sequence). J gave up 4 bases and V 3 bases, and 5 bases lay outside the gene matches. CDR3 sequence reads: CAWSRGGSYNEQFF. The CDR3 DNA reads TGTGCCTGGAGCCGGGGGGGCTCTTACAATGAGCAGTTCTTC.

The chain combines TRBV29-1 with TRBJ2-3; the D gene is possibly TRBD1 (6 bases). From germline, CDR1 is SQVTM and CDR2 ANQGSEA. The V end was cut by 6 bases, the J end by 2 bases, with 27 bases between. This CDR3 comprises 18 residues. The CDR3, as DNA: TGCAGCGTCCGTACCACCCGACAGGCCTTAAGATTCACAGATACGCAGTATTTT. Translation: CSVRTTRQALRFTDTQYF.

Comment on this clone: The identical CDR3 is also encoded by other nucleotide sequences in the sample. CDR3 nucleotides: TGTGCCAGCAGCGTAGGGACTAGCGGGTACAATGAGCAGTTCTTC. This sequence encodes CASSVGTSGYNEQFF. The chain couples TRBV9 to TRBJ2-1; 11 positions agree with TRBD2. Trimming at V came to 0 bases and at J to 4 bases, leaving 0 bases not matched to a gene. The CDR3 sequence is 15 residues long. Germline V gene sequence: CDR1 SGDLS, CDR2 YYNGEE.

The rearrangement joins TRBV29-1 to TRBJ2-7, with TRBD1 matching 7 bases. This CDR3 has 12 amino acids. From germline, CDR1 is SQVTM and CDR2 ANQGSEA. J was trimmed by 2 bases and V by 7 bases; bases with no gene match: 5. CDR3 coding DNA: TGCAGCGCCCGGACAGGCGCCTACGAGCAGTACTTC. Protein sequence: CSARTGAYEQYF.

This clone was picked up a small number of times. The chain carries TRBV29-1 and TRBJ1-4, with 7 bases that match TRBD1. Germline lookup yields CDR1 SQVTM and CDR2 ANQGSEA. This CDR3 region has 13 residues. V shed 5 bases and J 6 bases; nucleotides not matched to a gene: 6. The DNA of the CDR3 is TGCAGCGTTTTTGACAGGGCGTATGAAAAACTGTTTTTT. Translation gives CSVFDRAYEKLFF.

The V call is TRBV18, the J call TRBJ2-7; the D is unclear. This CDR3 has 13 amino acids. Germline CDR1 and CDR2: KGHSH and LQKENI. V was shortened by 5 bases and J by 4 bases, with 12 bases between the two germline ends. The CDR3 loop is CASSRLSGYEQYF. The CDR3 DNA reads TGTGCCAGCTCAAGGCTTAGTGGGTACGAGCAGTACTTC.

The chain has TRBV5-1 and TRBJ2-3, with 10 nucleotides matching TRBD1. Germline V CDR1 and CDR2: SGHRS, YFSETQ. The CDR3 consists of 15 residues. The junction had 5 bases not matched to a gene; V was cut back by 5 bases and J by 2 bases. The CDR3 protein is CASSTGQGITDTQYF. The CDR3 DNA sequence: TGCGCCAGCAGTACGGGACAGGGGATCACAGATACGCAGTATTTT.

This clone was seen a handful of times. V and J are TRBV28 and TRBJ2-4, with 10 positions matching TRBD2. The ends lost 4 bases at V and 2 bases at J; junction bases unmatched: 8. The CDR3 covers 17 residues. Germline V CDR1 and CDR2: MDHEN, SYDVKM. The CDR3 DNA sequence: TGTGCCAGCAGTTCTTACAGCGGGGGGGCCTCCAAAAACATTCAGTACTTC. Protein product: CASSSYSGGASKNIQYF.

This chain connects TRBV2 to TRBJ1-2, with D tentatively TRBD1 (5 bases). The V gene lost 8 bases and the J gene lost 3 bases, with 7 bases spanning the gap. The germline V gene encodes CDR1 SNHLY and CDR2 FYNNEI. CDR3 length: 11 amino acids. In nucleotides, the CDR3 is TGTGCCAGCGGGGGAGACTATGGCTACACCTTC. Translated: CASGGDYGYTF.